This TCR beta chain was observed in a study of blood T cell repertoires in COVID-19. Study context: Samples taken during acute and convalescent COVID-19 were collected in the United States, Italy and Spain. The analysed material was cDNA or gDNA that came from T cells, B-cell-depleted T cells, or PBMCs.

Per the authors' pipeline: From reference gene primer amplification, estimates of nucleated cell counts were derived. Assay used: immunoSEQ multiplex PCR; TCRdb lists only in-frame clones, some missing. That table gives V, J and clone size, and the DNA gave D and trimming. The sample gives 150,000 to 200,000 clones, around nine tenths of which show up once; about 3.5% is in the top ten. Sample: peripheral blood. This sequence originates from a man between 70 and 80 years old with acute or convalescent COVID-19.

The CDR3 sequence is CASSFYGGNTEAFF. The CDR3 nucleotides read TGCGCCAGCAGCTTCTACGGCGGGAACACTGAAGCTTTCTTT. The chain employs TRBV5-1 and TRBJ1-1; D gene uncertain. V shed 2 bases and J shed 1 base, with 9 bases lying between them. The CDR3 has 14 amino acids. The germline CDR1 and CDR2 sequences are SGHRS and YFSETQ.